A single sample gave rise to the 32 T cell receptor beta chains below, sequenced in a study of T cell responses to AZD1222 COVID-19 vaccine. The method was immunoSEQ multiplex PCR; TCRdb's version includes in-frame clones alone and lacks a portion of them. The data contain 150,000 to 160,000 clones, 90% of them singletons. The sequencing here drew on peripheral blood, taken 28 days after the second AZD1222 dose. These receptors were collected from an adult who received the AZD1222 COVID-19 vaccine.

This clone was seen only once. V is TRBV12-3 or TRBV12-4 and J is TRBJ1-5, with D uncertain. Trimming shortened V by 6 bases and J by 1 base, and 7 bases separated the two germline ends. The CDR3 has 13 amino acids. The CDR3 region has the DNA TGTGCCAGCAGGGATAGCAGCAATCAGCCCCAGCATTTT. Amino acids: CASRDSSNQPQHF.

The table lists this clone with a count of one. The V and J genes are TRBV7-8 and TRBJ1-1, with D possibly matching TRBD1 (5 bases). Germline-derived CDR1 and CDR2 are SGHVS and FQNEAQ. Trimming took 1 base from V and 11 from J, leaving 17 bases between them. The CDR3 runs 14 residues. The CDR3 reads CASSLDTGGRSAFF. The CDR3 DNA sequence: TGTGCCAGCAGCTTAGATACGGGGGGACGCAGCGCTTTCTTT.

This chain connects TRBV12-5 to TRBJ1-2, with 11 bases matching TRBD1. The CDR3 length is 17 residues. Germline CDR1 reads LGHNT; CDR2 reads FRNRAP. V lost 3 bases, J lost 4 bases, and 10 bases stayed unmatched. The CDR3 loop reads CASGFGYGGTGGYGYTF. CDR3 in DNA: TGTGCTAGTGGTTTCGGATACGGAGGGACAGGGGGCTATGGCTACACCTTC. Drawing the rest from reference TRBV12-5 and TRBJ1-2, the complete variable domain is DARVTQTPRHKVTEMGQEVTMRCQPILGHNTVFWYRQTMMQGLELLAYFRNRAPLDDSGMPKDRFSAEMPDATLATLKIQPSEPRDSAVYFCASGFGYGGTGGYGYTFGSGTRLTVV.

The V gene is TRBV15, the J gene TRBJ2-7; possibly TRBD1 for D (5 bases). CDR1 is LNHNV and CDR2 is YYDKDF in the germline V gene (reference sequence). Trimming removed 0 bases from V and 2 bases from J, with 8 bases in between. This CDR3 contains 14 residues. DNA for the CDR3: TGTGCCACCAGCAGAGATCTGGGGCCCTACGAGCAGTACTTC. This sequence encodes CATSRDLGPYEQYF.

The V gene is TRBV6-1, the J gene TRBJ1-1, with 10 bases that match TRBD1. Germline assignment: CDR1 MNHNS and CDR2 SASEGT. The CDR3 contains 15 residues. Germline trimming cut 0 bases from V and 7 bases from J; bases unmatched to any gene: 5. For the CDR3, the DNA is TGTGCCAGCAGTGAAGCGGGGACAGGGGCGGGTGAAGCTTTCTTT. Its protein product is CASSEAGTGAGEAFF.

This rearrangement joins TRBV9 to TRBJ1-1; no firm D call. The V gene lost 0 bases and the J gene lost 3 bases, with 6 bases spanning the gap. The CDR3 runs to 13 residues. The germline V gene has CDR1 SGDLS and CDR2 YYNGEE. The CDR3 spells CASSVEGYTEAFF. DNA of the CDR3: TGTGCCAGCAGCGTAGAAGGGTACACTGAAGCTTTCTTT. The full variable domain, rest sourced from reference TRBV9 and TRBJ1-1, is DSGVTQTPKHLITATGQRVTLRCSPRSGDLSVYWYQQSLDQGLQFLIQYYNGEERAKGNILERFSAQQFPDLHSELNLSSLELGDSALYFCASSVEGYTEAFFGQGTRLTVV.

The chain couples TRBV7-9 to TRBJ1-2, with D uncertain. V lost 5 bases, J lost 6 bases, and 19 bases lay in between. The CDR3 runs 15 residues. Germline V gene lookup returns CDR1 SEHNR and CDR2 FQNEAQ (reference sequence). The CDR3 DNA is TGTGCCAGCAGCCCCCACTGGCACTTCGACCATGGCTACACCTTC. Its translation is CASSPHWHFDHGYTF.

The chain carries TRBV9 and TRBJ2-1; 7 bases are a match to TRBD2. After removal of 4 bases from V and 1 base from J, the junction contained 5 bases not matched to a gene. The CDR3 is 15 residues long. Germline CDR1 is SGDLS and CDR2 is YYNGEE. CDR3 DNA: TGTGCCAGCAGCATAGGCGGGAGTTCCTACAATGAGCAGTTCTTC. This encodes CASSIGGSSYNEQFF.

The chain links TRBV5-1 to TRBJ2-3; unclear D gene. V lost 0 bases and J lost 0, with 5 bases in between. The CDR3 runs to 14 residues. Germline V gene sequence: CDR1 SGHRS, CDR2 YFSETQ. CDR3: CASSLAGSTDTQYF. CDR3 DNA: TGCGCCAGCAGCTTGGCCGGGAGCACAGATACGCAGTATTTT.

The gene calls are TRBV19 and TRBJ2-1; D uncertain. The V end lost 0 bases, the J end lost 4 bases, and 19 bases lay between the germline ends. Germline V gives CDR1 LNHDA, CDR2 SQIVND (reference sequence). The CDR3 has 18 amino acids. This CDR3 is CASSIDPPVAKDYNEQFF. In nucleotides, the CDR3 is TGTGCCAGTAGTATAGACCCACCTGTGGCGAAAGATTACAATGAGCAGTTCTTC.

The gene calls are TRBV4-2 and TRBJ2-7; unclear D gene. Trimming cost V 0 bases and J 10 bases, with 13 bases left between them. The CDR3 totals 13 residues. Germline V gene sequence: CDR1 LGHNA, CDR2 YNFKEQ. Here the CDR3 reads CASSQDPFAGQYF. As DNA, the CDR3 is TGTGCCAGCAGCCAAGATCCATTTGCTGGACAGTACTTC.

This chain links TRBV10-1 with TRBJ1-1, with D possibly TRBD1 on 6 matching bases. Deletions cut 5 bases from V and 0 bases from J, with 10 bases between. The CDR3 loop spans 14 amino acids. Germline CDR1 is WNHNN and CDR2 is SYGVQD (reference sequence). The CDR3 region has the DNA TGCGCCAGCAGTAAGGGGGGCATGAACACTGAAGCTTTCTTT. Translating gives CASSKGGMNTEAFF.

The J gene is TRBJ1-2, the V gene TRBV7-9; D possibly corresponds to TRBD1 (6 bases). The V and J ends lost 5 bases and 7 bases respectively, with 20 bases between them. Germline V CDR1 and CDR2: SEHNR, FQNEAQ (reference sequence). This CDR3 has 15 residues. The DNA of the CDR3 is TGTGCCAGCAGCACTCGGGACACCGGGATTCGTGGCTACACCTTC. Residues: CASSTRDTGIRGYTF.

This chain joins TRBV12-3 or TRBV12-4 and TRBJ2-5; TRBD1 aligns across 7 bases. CDR3 length: 13 amino acids. The trim removed 6 bases at V and 4 bases at J, leaving 5 bases unmatched. The DNA for the CDR3 is TGTGCCAGCAGACCGAGACAGGGAGAGACCCAGTACTTC. This encodes CASRPRQGETQYF.

The gene calls are TRBV6-5 and TRBJ1-3; 8 nucleotides agree with TRBD1. V was clipped by 9 bases and J by 4 bases; unmatched bases: 5. Germline V lookup: CDR1 MNHEY, CDR2 SVGAGI. This CDR3 is built from 13 residues. The CDR3 here is CARDRATGNTIYF. The DNA of the CDR3 is TGTGCCAGGGACAGGGCGACCGGAAACACCATATATTTT.

This rearrangement joins TRBV7-8 to TRBJ2-5, with D hard to call. The V gene lost 7 bases and the J gene lost 3 bases, with 18 bases spanning the gap. CDR3 length: 15 residues. Per the germline V gene, CDR1 is SGHVS and CDR2 is FQNEAQ. CDR3 sequence (DNA): TGTGCCAGCAACGTGATCGCCCGGAGCAAAGAGACCCAGTACTTC. Translation: CASNVIARSKETQYF.

This chain links TRBV6-5 with TRBJ1-4; TRBD1 agrees at 7 bases. Germline V lookup: CDR1 MNHEY, CDR2 SVGAGI. The CDR3 covers 15 residues. The ends lost 6 bases at V and 5 bases at J; junction bases unmatched: 9. CDR3 nucleotide sequence: TGTGCCAGCAGGACTACAGGGGTAGGAAATGAAAAACTGTTTTTT. Translation: CASRTTGVGNEKLFF.

The J gene is TRBJ2-5, the V gene TRBV10-3; D is possibly TRBD1 or TRBD2 (8 bases each). Germline loops: CDR1 ENHRY, CDR2 SYGVKD. This CDR3 region has 14 residues. Trimming left V 10 bases short and J 1 base short, with 16 bases between. For the CDR3, the DNA is TGTGCCAGCGGGAGGACAGGGTCCCAAGAGACCCAGTACTTC. Amino acids: CASGRTGSQETQYF.

This chain links TRBV3-1 (or the pseudogene TRBV3-2) with TRBJ1-3; D is unclear. CDR3 length: 15 amino acids. The V gene's germline CDR1 is LGHDT and CDR2 YNNKEL (reference sequence). Trimming cost V 0 bases and J 1 base, with 7 bases left between them. The CDR3 loop is CASSQEGSSGNTIYF. As DNA, the CDR3 is TGTGCCAGCAGCCAAGAAGGAAGTTCTGGAAACACCATATATTTT.

The V and J genes are TRBV27 and TRBJ1-1; D gene ambiguous. The CDR3 has 13 residues. V gave up 0 bases and J gave up 6 bases, with 8 bases separating them. Germline V lookup: CDR1 MNHEY, CDR2 SMNVEV (reference sequence). The chain's CDR3 is CASSLSGRSEAFF. The DNA for the CDR3 is TGTGCCAGCAGTTTATCCGGGAGGTCTGAAGCTTTCTTT.

The CDR3: CASGQGSSYEQYF. Written as DNA, the CDR3 is TGTGCCAGCGGGCAGGGAAGCTCCTACGAGCAGTACTTC. The chain carries TRBV6-1 and TRBJ2-7; a weak D match, TRBD1 (5 bases). CDR1 and CDR2 (germline): MNHNS, SASEGT. This CDR3 contains 13 residues. V lost 8 bases and J lost 0, with 11 bases in between.

The genes are TRBV4-2 and TRBJ1-2; 9 positions match TRBD1. The V gene end was trimmed by 1 base and the J gene end by 0 bases; junction bases not matched to a gene: 3. The CDR3 sequence is 16 residues long. The V gene's germline CDR1 is LGHNA and CDR2 YNFKEQ. The CDR3 DNA is TGTGCCAGCAGCCAAGCCAGACAGGGGGCTAACTATGGCTACACCTTC. This translates into CASSQARQGANYGYTF.

This sequence joins TRBV19 and TRBJ1-4, with 7 bases that match TRBD1. Per germline, CDR1 LNHDA and CDR2 SQIVND (reference sequence). Losses at the gene ends were 9 bases for V and 10 bases for J; bases not matched to a gene: 14. This CDR3 has 14 residues. The DNA for the CDR3 is TGTGCCAGCCACCACCCGGGACAGATTATAAAACTGTTTTTT. Protein product: CASHHPGQIIKLFF.

This chain links TRBV3-1 (or the pseudogene TRBV3-2) with TRBJ2-1; 10 positions agree with TRBD2. With V trimmed by 1 base and J by 0 bases, 3 bases remained unmatched. This CDR3 is built from 17 residues. The germline gives CDR1 LGHDT, CDR2 YNNKEL (reference sequence). The CDR3 nucleotides read TGTGCCAGCAGCCAAGTGGCTAGCGGGAGCTCCTACAATGAGCAGTTCTTC. Its protein product is CASSQVASGSSYNEQFF.

This clone was recorded once. CDR3 DNA: TGTGCCAGCAGCCCACGGAAAACTAACTATGGCTACACCTTC. Protein: CASSPRKTNYGYTF. The chain combines TRBV7-2 with TRBJ1-2; D gene unclear. The CDR3 extends over 14 amino acids. CDR1 and CDR2 (germline): SGHTA, FQGNSA. Trimming removed 5 bases from V and 0 bases from J, with 10 bases in between.

This rearrangement joins TRBV28 to TRBJ1-4; D is undetermined. Germline V gene lookup returns CDR1 MDHEN and CDR2 SYDVKM. The CDR3 is 15 residues long. The V and J ends lost 4 bases and 11 bases respectively, with 20 bases between them. CDR3 sequence: CASSSADRGAEKLFF. In nucleotides, the CDR3 is TGTGCCAGCAGTTCAGCCGATCGCGGAGCAGAGAAACTGTTTTTT.

This clone has only one observation. This chain uses TRBV5-1 with TRBJ1-6; D unresolved. Trimming stripped 0 bases from V and 2 bases from J, with 12 bases between. The CDR3 covers 17 residues. From germline, CDR1 is SGHRS and CDR2 YFSETQ. In nucleotides, the CDR3 is TGCGCCAGCAGCTTGGAGGCAGTCAGTACCTATAATTCACCCCTCCACTTT. This codes for CASSLEAVSTYNSPLHF. The whole variable domain, remainder taken from reference TRBV5-1 and TRBJ1-6, is KAGVTQTPRYLIKTRGQQVTLSCSPISGHRSVSWYQQTPGQGLQFLFEYFSETQRNKGNFPGRFSGRQFSNSRSEMNVSTLELGDSALYLCASSLEAVSTYNSPLHFGNGTRLTVT.

This chain connects TRBV30 to TRBJ1-1; D gene uncertain. The CDR3 length is 13 residues. Germline V CDR1 and CDR2: GTSNPN, SVGIG (reference sequence). Deletions cut 0 bases from V and 8 bases from J, with 13 bases between. CDR3 coding DNA: TGTGCCTGGAGTGTAATCCCCTCCTCGGAAGCTTTCTTT. It encodes CAWSVIPSSEAFF. The full variable domain, with the rest looked up from reference TRBV30 and TRBJ1-1, is SQTIHQWPATLVQPVGSPLSLECTVEGTSNPNLYWYRQAAGRGLQLLFYSVGIGQISSEVPQNLSASRPQDRQFILSSKKLLLSDSGFYLCAWSVIPSSEAFFGQGTRLTVV.

The CDR3 DNA reads as TGTGCCATTAATTCGGGGGTGAGCTCCTATAATTCACCCCTCCACTTT. This translates into CAINSGVSSYNSPLHF. The rearrangement links TRBV19 to TRBJ1-6; maybe TRBD1 (5 bases). There are 16 residues in the CDR3. CDR1 is LNHDA and CDR2 is SQIVND in the germline V gene (reference sequence). Deletions cut 10 bases from V and 0 bases from J, with 16 bases between.

V usage is TRBV6-9 and J usage is TRBJ2-3; no clear D gene. There are 14 residues in the CDR3. CDR1 and CDR2 (germline): MNHGY, SVAAGI. The ends were cut back, 0 bases at V and 1 base at J, with 5 bases in the middle. The CDR3 coding sequence is TGTGCCAGCAGTTATTCTAGGGGCACAGATACGCAGTATTTT. Translating it yields CASSYSRGTDTQYF.

The genes are TRBV6-5 and TRBJ1-6; tentatively, D is TRBD1 (5 bases). V was shortened by 7 bases and J by 9 bases, with 16 bases between the two germline ends. In germline, CDR1 is MNHEY, CDR2 SVGAGI. There are 14 residues in the CDR3. The CDR3 protein is CASTESPGASPLHF. CDR3 in DNA: TGTGCCAGCACAGAATCCCCCGGGGCTTCACCCCTCCACTTT.

V and J are TRBV28 and TRBJ1-2; the D gene is possibly TRBD1 (6 bases). CDR1 is MDHEN and CDR2 is SYDVKM in the germline V gene. This CDR3 is built from 13 residues. V lost 6 bases and J 2 bases, leaving 10 bases between the germline ends. CDR3 in amino acids: CASRPQGNYGYTF. In nucleotides, the CDR3 is TGTGCCAGCAGGCCCCAGGGGAACTATGGCTACACCTTC.